The clone carrying this T cell receptor beta chain was observed a single time. Its matching antigen is unknown. The junction departs from germline at one end; a sequencing error may be responsible. Germline-derived CDR1 and CDR2 are MGHRA and YSYEKL. This CDR3 is built from 14 residues. Every donor gave approximately 10 milliliters of peripheral blood. This record belongs to a study of blood T cells in healthy people across ages. In the study overall: When template switching was applied, about one barcoded beta molecule was captured per two T cells. General study findings and limits: In older individuals, TCR beta diversity per million T cells was lower, falling roughly linearly with age.

The authors ran a second PCR of about 7 to 11 cycles using a sample-barcoded 5' primer and a J-beta primer mix. TCRdb independently ran MiXCR on the 5' RACE reads; one entry per CDR3 protein. The data hold about a million distinct CDR3 sequences, with 51% observed a single time. This TCR derives from a woman aged 60-75 years in good health. Sequencing was done on a sample of blood. The chain recombines TRBV4-1 with TRBJ2-1, with 10 bases that match TRBD2. The CDR3 bases are TGCGCCAGCAGCCACTTAGCGGGGGGCAATGAGCAGTTATTC. It specifies CASSHLAGGNEQLF.